These 14 T cell receptor beta chains were all obtained from the same sample, sequenced in a study of early T cells in non-severe SARS-CoV-2 infection. Each CDR3 protein is one row after TCRdb ran MiXCR on the 5' RACE reads. The sample contains approximately 35,000 distinct CDR3 sequences, 5.5% to 7% of which appear only once. The sample was whole blood. All receptors come from an adult who was a healthcare worker with PCR-confirmed SARS-CoV-2 infection or an uninfected control (not recorded which).

This clonotype was detected many times. The chain combines TRBV12-3 or TRBV12-4 with TRBJ2-3, with 8 bases matching TRBD2. This CDR3 comprises 15 residues. With 4 bases clipped from V and 11 bases from J, the junction kept 14 bases outside the gene matches. CDR3 sequence reads: CASSSPKVAGFRQYF. CDR3 DNA sequence: TGTGCCAGCAGTTCCCCTAAGGTAGCGGGGTTTCGGCAGTATTTT.

This clonotype was observed at least ten times. In DNA form, the CDR3 reads TGTGCCAGCAGTTTGCCCCGGGGGGAGAAGCAGTACTTC. This gives the protein CASSLPRGEKQYF. The chain combines TRBV27 with TRBJ2-7, with 7 positions matching TRBD2. This CDR3 is 13 amino acids long. After removal of 3 bases from V and 8 bases from J, the junction contained 7 bases not matched to a gene. Germline lookup yields CDR1 MNHEY and CDR2 SMNVEV (reference sequence).

This clonotype was seen ten or more times. The chain has TRBV27 and TRBJ1-1, with a weak D call TRBD1 (6 bases). Deletions cut 6 bases from V and 1 base from J, with 12 bases between. In germline, CDR1 is MNHEY, CDR2 SMNVEV (reference sequence). The CDR3 has 14 residues. The CDR3 sequence is CASRSDRPNTEAFF. The CDR3 DNA reads TGTGCCAGCAGATCGGACAGACCGAACACTGAAGCTTTCTTT.

The rearrangement links TRBV20-1 to TRBJ2-5; 9 bases line up with TRBD1. Germline V gives CDR1 DFQATT, CDR2 SNEGSKA (reference sequence). This CDR3 spans 16 amino acids. V shed 0 bases, J shed 5 bases, and the junction held 10 bases outside the gene matches. CDR3 residues: CSARDITGQGMETQYF. CDR3 nucleotide sequence: TGCAGTGCTAGAGATATCACGGGACAGGGAATGGAGACCCAGTACTTC.

This clonotype was observed a few times. The chain has TRBV12-3 or TRBV12-4 and TRBJ2-2; weak D call: TRBD2 (5 bases). The V and J ends lost 5 bases and 11 bases respectively, with 18 bases between them. CDR3 length: 14 amino acids. For the CDR3, the DNA is TGTGCCAGCAGTCCCCGTTTTGGGAGCGGTGAGCTGTTTTTT. It encodes CASSPRFGSGELFF.

Many counts were recorded for this clonotype. The chain is built from TRBV6-1 and TRBJ2-3; perhaps TRBD1 as D (5 bases). Germline CDR1 and CDR2: MNHNS and SASEGT. The CDR3 totals 14 residues. V was trimmed by 1 base and J by 6 bases, leaving 11 bases between them. The CDR3 reads CASSEGQPRDTQYF. The CDR3 region has the DNA TGTGCCAGCAGTGAAGGACAGCCGAGGGATACGCAGTATTTT.

This clonotype was counted ten times or more. This chain's CDR3 is CASSGDRGLPYEQYF. CDR3 bases: TGTGCCAGCAGCGGGGACAGGGGGCTTCCCTACGAGCAGTACTTC. This chain connects TRBV12-3 or TRBV12-4 to TRBJ2-7, with TRBD1 matching over 12 bases. The V and J ends lost 6 bases and 2 bases, in that order; junction bases with no gene match: 5. The CDR3 covers 15 residues.

This clonotype came up many times. The chain carries TRBV4-1 and TRBJ2-3; 9 bases agree with TRBD2. The CDR3 is 17 residues long. Germline lookup yields CDR1 MGHRA and CDR2 YSYEKL. V was clipped by 0 bases and J by 5 bases; unmatched bases: 9. The CDR3 DNA reads as TGCGCCAGCAGCCAAGACGGAGGCGGGGGGGCGTTAGATACGCAGTATTTT. Protein: CASSQDGGGGALDTQYF.

This clonotype was observed a handful of times. The chain uses TRBV12-3 or TRBV12-4 and TRBJ1-6, with D perhaps matching TRBD1 (6 bases). The CDR3 runs 14 residues. Trimming left V 6 bases short and J 9 bases short, with 15 bases between. CDR3 DNA: TGTGCCAGCAGGGAGACAGGTCGGGGTTCACCCCTCCACTTT. Protein product: CASRETGRGSPLHF.

Ten or more counts support this clonotype. The rearrangement links TRBV4-1 to TRBJ2-5; D may be TRBD2 (6 bases). The ends were cut back, 4 bases at V and 5 bases at J, with 17 bases in the middle. The CDR3 loop spans 15 amino acids. Germline CDR1 and CDR2: MGHRA and YSYEKL. CDR3 DNA sequence: TGCGCCAGCAGCCTCCTCGGGACGGAGGGCGAGACCCAGTACTTC. Residues: CASSLLGTEGETQYF.

This clonotype showed up many times. The genes are TRBV7-9 and TRBJ1-1; D unclear. The germline gives CDR1 SEHNR, CDR2 FQNEAQ (reference sequence). V lost 6 bases to trimming and J lost 3 bases, with 11 bases between them. This CDR3 spans 13 amino acids. The CDR3 spells CASRISTYTEAFF. CDR3 nucleotide sequence: TGTGCCAGCAGAATTAGTACCTACACTGAAGCTTTCTTT.

This clonotype was counted ten times or more. V gene TRBV2 combines with J gene TRBJ2-7; 10 nucleotides agree with TRBD2. The germline gives CDR1 SNHLY, CDR2 FYNNEI. J was trimmed by 1 base and V by 7 bases; bases with no gene match: 7. This CDR3 contains 15 residues. CDR3 sequence: CASNLSGGPSYEQYF. DNA for the CDR3: TGTGCCAGCAATCTTAGCGGGGGGCCATCCTACGAGCAGTACTTC.

The chain carries TRBV7-6 and TRBJ1-3; D gene ambiguous. Trimming took off 0 bases at V and 4 bases at J, with 10 bases between the two ends. Per germline, CDR1 SGHVS and CDR2 FNYEAQ. This CDR3 region has 15 residues. The CDR3 DNA sequence: TGTGCCAGCAGCTTAGCGCCGGCTCGAGGAAACACCATATATTTT. Translated, it gives CASSLAPARGNTIYF.

V gene TRBV6-6 combines with J gene TRBJ2-1; D is possibly TRBD1 (6 bases). Trimming left V 8 bases short and J 8 bases short, with 7 bases between. The germline CDR1 and CDR2 sequences are MNHNY and SVGAGI (reference sequence). The CDR3 length is 10 residues. CDR3 in DNA: TGTGCCAGCCAGGGGTATGAGCAGTTCTTC. Amino acid sequence: CASQGYEQFF.